Presented here are 28 T cell receptor beta chains from one specimen sequenced in a study of cytomegalovirus exposure and HLA in healthy donors. Primers for the PCR totalled 60 Vbeta and 13 Jbeta. The protocol was immunoSEQ multiplex PCR, while the TCRdb copy is restricted to in-frame clones and leaves out a portion. The sample features about 120,000 clones, with approximately 1.7% in its top ten. The sequencing input was PBMCs. These receptors originate from a man younger than 35 in good health and CMV-seronegative.

The rearrangement joins TRBV4-1 to TRBJ2-7; D ambiguous. This CDR3 region has 14 residues. The V end was cut by 2 bases, the J end by 2 bases, with 10 bases between. CDR1 and CDR2 from the germline V gene are MGHRA and YSYEKL. CDR3 residues: CASSQPRRPYEQYF. The DNA of the CDR3 is TGCGCCAGCAGCCAACCGAGGAGACCCTACGAGCAGTACTTC.

The CDR3 protein is CSVDGPSSYNEQFF. CDR3 nucleotide sequence: TGCAGCGTCGATGGGCCTAGCAGCTACAATGAGCAGTTCTTC. The chain is built from TRBV29-1 and TRBJ2-1; D possibly corresponds to TRBD2 (5 bases). Per germline, CDR1 SQVTM and CDR2 ANQGSEA. V lost 6 bases and J lost 3, with 15 bases in between. This CDR3 contains 14 residues.

Worth noting for this clone: At one end, the junction sequence differs from germline, possibly due to a read error. The gene calls are TRBV7-9 and TRBJ1-5, with TRBD1 as a possible D gene (5 bases). Germline V gene sequence: CDR1 SEHNR, CDR2 FQNEAQ (reference sequence). This CDR3 is built from 15 residues. This CDR3 is CASSLGSRDNQPQHF. In DNA form, the CDR3 reads TGTGCCAGCAGTTTAGGTTCCAGGGATAATCAGCCCCAGCATTTT.

The genes are TRBV28 and TRBJ2-3; 7 positions agree with TRBD2. Trimming removed 5 bases from V and 2 bases from J; junction bases left unmatched: 16. CDR1 and CDR2 (germline): MDHEN, SYDVKM. CDR3 size: 18 residues. CDR3 sequence: CASSPHGWSGVDTDTQYF. The CDR3 DNA reads as TGTGCCAGCAGTCCCCACGGTTGGAGCGGGGTAGACACAGATACGCAGTATTTT.

The chain uses TRBV6-1 and TRBJ2-5; 7 bases line up with TRBD1. The J call may be mistaken, given a closer DNA end match to TRBJ2-7. This CDR3 spans 13 amino acids. Germline assignment: CDR1 MNHNS and CDR2 SASEGT. The chain's CDR3 is CASKPGQSYEQYF. Written as DNA, the CDR3 is TGTGCCAGCAAACCGGGACAGTCCTACGAGCAGTACTTC.

The V gene is TRBV27, the J gene TRBJ1-2; 7 positions agree with TRBD1. Trimming cost V 2 bases and J 5 bases; bases outside gene matches: 5. The CDR3 runs to 14 residues. Germline V CDR1 and CDR2: MNHEY, SMNVEV (reference sequence). In DNA, the CDR3 is TGTGCCAGCAGTTTAAAGGGACAGCATTATGGCTACACCTTC. Translation gives CASSLKGQHYGYTF.

J is TRBJ2-7 and V is TRBV4-2; D not resolved. CDR1 is LGHNA, CDR2 YNFKEQ, per germline. V was clipped by 0 bases and J by 0 bases, with 3 bases between them. This CDR3 contains 13 residues. The DNA of the CDR3 is TGTGCCAGCAGCCAAGACAACTCCTACGAGCAGTACTTC. As protein: CASSQDNSYEQYF.

This chain joins TRBV5-1 and TRBJ2-7; 9 bases align to TRBD1. Trimming cost V 2 bases and J 5 bases; bases outside gene matches: 20. The CDR3 has 19 residues. CDR1 and CDR2 from the germline V gene are SGHRS and YFSETQ. CDR3: CASSFEGQGRPPSRNEQYF. Written as DNA, the CDR3 is TGCGCCAGCAGCTTTGAGGGACAGGGTCGGCCACCATCTCGAAACGAGCAGTACTTC.

The rearrangement uses TRBV9 and TRBJ2-1; 8 bases map to TRBD2. V lost 3 bases and J lost 6; bases outside the gene matches: 23. Germline V gene data show CDR1 as SGDLS and CDR2 as YYNGEE. The CDR3 runs to 20 residues. The CDR3 DNA sequence: TGTGCCAGCAGCGCGCGGACCGGGACTAGTTCCGAGGAAGAGGGCAATGAGCAGTTCTTC. Protein sequence: CASSARTGTSSEEEGNEQFF.

The genes are TRBV29-1 and TRBJ2-3; 7 bases map to TRBD2. Germline CDR1 is SQVTM and CDR2 is ANQGSEA. The CDR3 runs to 13 residues. V lost 3 bases and J lost 5; bases outside the gene matches: 5. Here the CDR3 reads CSVDGGFLDTQYF. CDR3 in DNA: TGCAGCGTTGACGGGGGGTTTCTAGATACGCAGTATTTT.

CDR3 residues: CASSPSGTERYEQYF. CDR3 coding DNA: TGTGCCAGCAGTCCATCCGGGACAGAGCGTTACGAGCAGTACTTC. The chain is built from TRBV6-5 and TRBJ2-5; 7 positions match TRBD1. Gene TRBJ2-7 matches the end of the DNA better, so the J call may be wrong. The CDR3 covers 15 residues. Germline V lookup: CDR1 MNHEY, CDR2 SVGAGI.

V is TRBV27 and J is TRBJ1-1; TRBD1 might be the D (5 bases). The V and J ends lost 0 bases and 8 bases respectively, with 13 bases between them. CDR3 length: 14 residues. Germline V gives CDR1 MNHEY, CDR2 SMNVEV (reference sequence). CDR3 sequence: CASSLSNYRTEAFF. CDR3 bases: TGTGCCAGCAGTTTATCGAATTATAGGACAGAAGCTTTCTTT.

J is TRBJ2-5 and V is TRBV7-9; the D gene is possibly TRBD1 (5 bases). The J call is doubtful: the DNA matches TRBJ2-7 better. CDR1 is SEHNR and CDR2 is FQNEAQ in the germline V gene (reference sequence). CDR3 length: 14 amino acids. The CDR3 DNA sequence: TGTGCCAGCAGCGCAGGACACAATCCCTACGAGCAGTACTTC. It encodes CASSAGHNPYEQYF.

The chain has TRBV7-4 and TRBJ1-4; TRBD1 agrees at 9 bases. This CDR3 has 18 amino acids. The ends lost 1 base at V and 7 bases at J; junction bases unmatched: 13. Germline V lookup: CDR1 SGHVT, CDR2 SQSDAQ. The CDR3 coding sequence is TGTGCCAGCAGCTTAGTCGGGACAGGGAAGCAACTGGGTGAAAAACTGTTTTTT. This codes for CASSLVGTGKQLGEKLFF.

This rearrangement joins TRBV30 to TRBJ1-3; a weak D match, TRBD1 (6 bases). The CDR3 extends over 13 amino acids. Germline-derived CDR1 and CDR2 are GTSNPN and SVGIG (reference sequence). V lost 5 bases, J lost 6 bases, and 14 bases lay in between. The CDR3 DNA is TGTGCCTGGGCACAGGGTGGTATAAACACCATATATTTT. It codes for CAWAQGGINTIYF.

The chain joins TRBV5-1 to TRBJ1-1; 9 bases agree with TRBD1. Germline V gene lookup returns CDR1 SGHRS and CDR2 YFSETQ. V lost 4 bases to trimming and J lost 3 bases; unmatched junction nucleotides: 10. The CDR3 extends over 16 amino acids. Here the CDR3 DNA reads TGCGCCAGCAGCACGGGATCGGACAGGGGTGACACTGAAGCTTTCTTT. As protein: CASSTGSDRGDTEAFF.

J is TRBJ2-1 and V is TRBV27; 10 bases fit TRBD2. Germline assignment: CDR1 MNHEY and CDR2 SMNVEV (reference sequence). The CDR3 runs 14 residues. Trimming at V came to 6 bases and at J to 7 bases, leaving 6 bases not matched to a gene. CDR3 DNA sequence: TGTGCCAGCAGATTAAGCGGGGGGGTTAATGAGCAGTTCTTC. Translation: CASRLSGGVNEQFF.

V gene TRBV7-2 combines with J gene TRBJ2-7, with D hard to call. Trimming shortened V by 5 bases and J by 5 bases, and 7 bases separated the two germline ends. The germline gives CDR1 SGHTA, CDR2 FQGNSA. CDR3 length: 11 residues. The CDR3 region is CASSPQDEQYF. CDR3 DNA: TGTGCCAGCAGCCCTCAGGACGAGCAGTACTTC.

The chain joins TRBV7-3 to TRBJ2-2, with 10 bases fitting TRBD2. The CDR3 has 16 amino acids. CDR1 SGHTA and CDR2 FQGTGA come from the germline V gene. V shed 4 bases and J 2 bases; nucleotides not matched to a gene: 4. CDR3 coding DNA: TGTGCCAGCAGCTATACTAGCGGGAAAAACACCGGGGAGCTGTTTTTT. The encoded protein is CASSYTSGKNTGELFF.

The J gene is TRBJ2-1, the V gene TRBV30; TRBD1 is a possible D gene (5 bases). Germline V gene lookup returns CDR1 GTSNPN and CDR2 SVGIG (reference sequence). V shed 0 bases and J shed 3 bases, with 6 bases lying between them. CDR3 length: 13 residues. The CDR3 here is CAWSVTDYNEQFF. The CDR3, as DNA: TGTGCCTGGAGTGTGACAGACTACAATGAGCAGTTCTTC.

A remark on this clone: The same CDR3 arises from other DNA sequences in this sample as well. This sequence joins TRBV5-1 and TRBJ1-2, with D perhaps TRBD1 (5 bases). The germline V gene has CDR1 SGHRS and CDR2 YFSETQ. The length of the CDR3 is 13 residues. Trimming left V 0 bases short and J 13 bases short, with 16 bases between. CDR3 loop: CASSLEGAGSATF. In DNA, the CDR3 is TGCGCCAGCAGCTTGGAAGGGGCAGGTTCGGCCACCTTC.

This sequence joins TRBV7-9 and TRBJ1-3; D not certain. CDR1 and CDR2 from the germline V gene are SEHNR and FQNEAQ (reference sequence). V was trimmed by 3 bases and J by 3 bases, leaving 12 bases between them. The CDR3 length is 15 residues. The CDR3 reads CASSFSLTIGNTIYF. The CDR3 bases are TGTGCCAGCAGCTTTTCCCTGACTATTGGAAACACCATATATTTT.

The chain employs TRBV20-1 and TRBJ1-2; D remains ambiguous. The CDR3 is made up of 10 amino acids. Germline V CDR1 and CDR2: DFQATT, SNEGSKA (reference sequence). V shed 3 bases and J shed 8 bases, with 7 bases lying between them. CDR3 sequence: CSASAGGYTF. CDR3 sequence (DNA): TGCAGTGCTAGTGCGGGGGGCTACACCTTC.

The rearrangement uses TRBV5-8 and TRBJ2-7, with TRBD1 matching 9 bases. This CDR3 comprises 15 residues. The germline gives CDR1 SGHTS, CDR2 YDEGEE. Germline trimming cut 0 bases from V and 5 bases from J; bases unmatched to any gene: 6. CDR3 in amino acids: CASSLGTGVAHEQYF. Written as DNA, the CDR3 is TGTGCCAGCAGCTTGGGGACAGGGGTTGCCCACGAGCAGTACTTC.

This sequence joins TRBV9 and TRBJ2-1; TRBD2 is a possible D gene (6 bases). Per germline, CDR1 SGDLS and CDR2 YYNGEE. Between the trimmed V and J ends, which lost 3 bases and 8 bases, there was a span of 9 bases. The CDR3 runs to 12 residues. As DNA, the CDR3 is TGTGCCAGCAGCGGACTAGAGGATGAGCAGTTCTTC. Its protein is CASSGLEDEQFF.

The chain recombines TRBV27 with TRBJ1-2; 7 nucleotides agree with TRBD1. The V and J ends lost 6 bases and 8 bases, in that order; junction bases with no gene match: 12. The CDR3 is 14 residues long. Germline CDR1 is MNHEY and CDR2 is SMNVEV (reference sequence). The CDR3 here is CASSPTWDRRGYTF. CDR3 coding DNA: TGTGCCAGCAGCCCGACCTGGGACAGACGGGGCTACACCTTC.

The CDR3 spells CASIRGQGMLEQYF. For the CDR3, the DNA is TGTGCCAGCATCCGGGGACAGGGGATGCTGGAGCAGTACTTC. This rearrangement joins TRBV11-2 to TRBJ2-7, with 10 bases aligning to TRBD1. In germline, CDR1 is SGHAT, CDR2 FQNNGV. After removal of 7 bases from V and 7 bases from J, the junction contained 10 bases not matched to a gene. The CDR3 consists of 14 residues.

The V and J genes are TRBV12-5 and TRBJ2-2; D may be TRBD2 (7 bases). The ends were cut back, 4 bases at V and 6 bases at J, with 15 bases in the middle. The germline gives CDR1 LGHNT, CDR2 FRNRAP. The CDR3 contains 15 residues. The CDR3 nucleotides are TGTGCTAGTGGTTATGGGGGGGCTCGGGCCGGGGAGCTGTTTTTT. As protein: CASGYGGARAGELFF.